This paragraph covers one T cell receptor (beta chain) sequence. Its target is not known. Profiling relied on immunoSEQ multiplex PCR, and the TCRdb table lists in-frame clones only, not all of them. The sample records some 77,000 clones, more than 75% being singletons. The sample comes from a study of identifying expanded T cells in peripheral blood. Points from the study as a whole: Differentially abundant clones: roughly 1.2 between replicates, around 17 at roughly 15 days, approximately 19 at four. Clone count variance between approximately two-week samples rose with total template count.

Healthy donors had no documented immune events, such as infections, while sampled. CDR1 is SGHVS, CDR2 FNYEAQ, per germline. Trimming removed 4 bases at V and 5 bases at J, with 17 bases between. This CDR3 contains 15 residues. The gene calls are TRBV7-6 and TRBJ2-5; a weak D match, TRBD2 (5 bases). Sequencing input: blood. The receptor was derived from a person aged 18 to 75 in good health. The CDR3 DNA is TGTGCCAGCAGCTCTTCGTCGGGGTCGAAGGAGACCCAGTACTTC. It specifies CASSSSSGSKETQYF.